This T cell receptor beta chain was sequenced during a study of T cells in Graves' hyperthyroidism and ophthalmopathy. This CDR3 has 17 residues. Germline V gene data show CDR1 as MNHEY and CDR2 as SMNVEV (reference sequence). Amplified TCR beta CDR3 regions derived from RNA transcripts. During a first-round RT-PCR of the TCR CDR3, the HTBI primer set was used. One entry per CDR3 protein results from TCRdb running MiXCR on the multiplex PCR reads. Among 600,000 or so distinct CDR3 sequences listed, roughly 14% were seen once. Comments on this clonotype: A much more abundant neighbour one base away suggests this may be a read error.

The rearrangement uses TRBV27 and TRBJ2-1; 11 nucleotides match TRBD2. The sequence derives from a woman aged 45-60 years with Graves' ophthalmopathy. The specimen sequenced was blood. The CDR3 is CASRVLAGDISYNERFF. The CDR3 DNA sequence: TGTGCCAGCAGGGTACTAGCGGGAGATATCTCCTACAATGAGCGGTTCTTC.